The T cell receptor (beta chain) under discussion was sequenced for a study of blood T cell repertoires in COVID-19. In the study overall: Some COVID-19 samples were acute and others convalescent; all came from the United States, Italy and Spain.

As handled by the study authors: Amplifying reference gene primers gave estimates of nucleated cell counts. Produced via immunoSEQ multiplex PCR; TCRdb's table is partial and in-frame only. For V, J and clone size, that table is used; D and trimming come from the DNA. The sample contains about 140,000 clones, over 70% of which appear only once. The CDR3 is 15 amino acids. CDR1 is SGHDT and CDR2 is YYEEEE in the germline V gene. V was pared by 3 bases and J by 7 bases, with 6 bases of the junction left unmatched. Enrolled through a virtual design, the participants were between roughly 18 and 90 years of age and came from some 26 US areas.

The clonotype originates from a man between 50 and 59 years old in a cohort exposed to, infected with or recovered from COVID-19 (not recorded which). Sequencing input: PBMCs or T cells enriched from blood (not recorded which). The chain employs TRBV5-6 and TRBJ2-2, with 10 bases aligning to TRBD1. CDR3 in amino acids: CASSSGTGVFGELFF. The CDR3 nucleotides read TGTGCCAGCAGCTCCGGGACAGGGGTATTCGGGGAGCTGTTTTTT.